The 17 T cell receptor beta chains reported below all come from one sample, sequenced in a study of blood T cells in healthy people across ages. Then a second PCR, running roughly 7 to 11 cycles, was carried out with a sample-barcoded 5' primer and a J-beta primer mix. One entry per CDR3 protein, called by TCRdb with MiXCR from the 5' RACE reads. The repertoire holds fewer than 1.5 million distinct CDR3 sequences, with 42% as singletons. Sequencing input: blood. The source of these receptors is a woman between 18 and 30 years old in good health.

V gene TRBV29-1 combines with J gene TRBJ2-3, with D perhaps assigned TRBD1 or TRBD2 (5 bases each). The CDR3 is made up of 14 amino acids. The germline CDR1 and CDR2 sequences are SQVTM and ANQGSEA. V lost 6 bases to trimming and J lost 6 bases, with 19 bases between them. The CDR3 nucleotides are TGCAGCGTCCACCGCGAGGGGAAGTTTGATACGCAGTATTTT. Translation gives CSVHREGKFDTQYF.

The chain employs TRBV27 and TRBJ2-3; 8 positions match TRBD2. Germline values: CDR1 MNHEY, CDR2 SMNVEV (reference sequence). V lost 6 bases, J lost 3 bases, and 8 bases stayed unmatched. The CDR3 has 15 amino acids. The CDR3 here is CASSQWAGGTDTQYF. CDR3 sequence (DNA): TGTGCCAGCAGCCAATGGGCGGGGGGAACAGATACGCAGTATTTT.

This clonotype has more than one count but fewer than ten. The chain carries TRBV18 and TRBJ2-1; the match to TRBD2 covers 10 bases. V lost 0 bases to trimming and J lost 7 bases; unmatched junction nucleotides: 9. Germline-derived CDR1 and CDR2 are KGHSH and LQKENI. This CDR3 spans 17 amino acids. The CDR3 sequence is CASSPPGSLAGANEQFF. The DNA for the CDR3 is TGTGCCAGCTCACCACCGGGTAGTCTAGCGGGAGCGAATGAGCAGTTCTTC.

This clonotype was recorded once. V gene TRBV5-8 combines with J gene TRBJ2-5, with a possible D match to TRBD1 (7 bases). The CDR3 is made up of 15 amino acids. Germline V CDR1 and CDR2: SGHTS, YDEGEE. Trimming stripped 0 bases from V and 2 bases from J, with 11 bases between. In nucleotides, the CDR3 is TGTGCCAGCAGCTTGGGCGGGGACAGACAAGAGACCCAGTACTTC. Protein sequence: CASSLGGDRQETQYF.

This clonotype has more than one count but fewer than ten. This chain links TRBV7-9 with TRBJ2-3; a weak D match, TRBD1 (7 bases). The CDR3 has 15 residues. Trimming pared 7 bases from V and 3 bases from J, leaving 17 bases between. Germline V gene sequence: CDR1 SEHNR, CDR2 FQNEAQ (reference sequence). CDR3 loop: CASTPGGILTDTQYF. CDR3 DNA sequence: TGTGCCAGCACCCCAGGGGGGATTTTGACAGATACGCAGTATTTT.

This chain joins TRBV20-1 and TRBJ2-5; 16 bases fit TRBD2. The J call may be mistaken, given a closer DNA end match to TRBJ2-7. The germline V gene has CDR1 DFQATT and CDR2 SNEGSKA (reference sequence). The CDR3 consists of 15 residues. CDR3 loop: CSARDGTSGRDEQYF. CDR3 coding DNA: TGCAGTGCTAGAGATGGGACTAGCGGGAGGGACGAGCAGTACTTC.

The rearrangement joins TRBV11-2 to TRBJ2-2; the match to TRBD1 covers 7 bases. The ends lost 2 bases at V and 4 bases at J; junction bases unmatched: 4. The CDR3 sequence is 15 residues long. The germline V gene has CDR1 SGHAT and CDR2 FQNNGV. The CDR3 loop is CASSLSRGSTGELFF. CDR3 in DNA: TGTGCCAGCAGCTTATCCAGGGGGAGCACCGGGGAGCTGTTTTTT.

With regard to this clonotype: A read error may explain this, as a much larger clone is one base away. The rearrangement joins TRBV10-3 to TRBJ2-1; tentatively, D is TRBD1 or TRBD2 (5 bases each). The V and J ends lost 6 bases and 6 bases respectively, with 12 bases between them. The CDR3 is 13 residues long. The germline V gene has CDR1 ENHRY and CDR2 SYGVKD. CDR3 sequence (DNA): TGTGCCATCAGCGATGAGAGGGGCAATGAGCAGTTCTTC. Translating gives CAISDERGNEQFF.

J is TRBJ2-1 and V is TRBV28, with TRBD1 identical over 7 bases. CDR1 is MDHEN, CDR2 SYDVKM, per germline. The length of the CDR3 is 14 residues. V dropped 5 bases and J dropped 10; count of bases not matched to a gene: 11. CDR3 residues: CASSIIGQAYEQFF. The CDR3 DNA sequence: TGTGCCAGCAGTATCATCGGACAGGCCTACGAGCAGTTCTTC.

A few counts support this clonotype. V is TRBV6-1 and J is TRBJ2-5, with a possible D match to TRBD2 (5 bases). Germline lookup yields CDR1 MNHNS and CDR2 SASEGT. Deletions cut 3 bases from V and 5 bases from J, with 13 bases between. CDR3 length: 14 residues. CDR3 sequence: CASSENGVRETQYF. CDR3 DNA: TGTGCCAGCAGTGAGAACGGGGTGAGGGAGACCCAGTACTTC.

The chain employs TRBV12-3 or TRBV12-4 and TRBJ1-5; TRBD1 aligns across 9 bases. Unmatched junction bases numbered 9, after V lost 3 bases and J lost 0 bases. The CDR3 loop spans 18 amino acids. The CDR3 sequence is CASSFVFWDRDSNQPQHF. Written as DNA, the CDR3 is TGTGCCAGCAGTTTCGTATTTTGGGACAGGGATAGCAATCAGCCCCAGCATTTT.

V and J are TRBV4-2 and TRBJ2-1; a possible D gene is TRBD2 (5 bases). Looked up from germline, CDR1 is LGHNA and CDR2 is YNFKEQ. The CDR3 runs to 17 residues. V dropped 3 bases and J dropped 7 bases, with 22 bases sitting between them. The CDR3 DNA sequence: TGTGCCAGCAGCCAGGACTCCATGGACCCGTCTGGGAATGAGCAGTTCTTC. This codes for CASSQDSMDPSGNEQFF.

In the case of this clonotype: Just one base apart from a much larger clone, this may be a read error. This chain joins TRBV28 and TRBJ2-1; either TRBD1 or TRBD2 may fit D (6 bases each). The CDR3 runs to 18 residues. V was pared by 6 bases and J by 0 bases, with 21 bases between. Per germline, CDR1 MDHEN and CDR2 SYDVKM. CDR3 sequence: CASSPGALRASSYNEQFF. CDR3 nucleotide sequence: TGTGCCAGCAGCCCGGGGGCACTCAGAGCGAGCTCCTACAATGAGCAGTTCTTC.

This clonotype occurred a few times. The chain links TRBV20-1 to TRBJ2-7; tentatively, D is TRBD2 (5 bases). Trimming removed 6 bases from V and 2 bases from J, with 14 bases in between. Germline V gene data show CDR1 as DFQATT and CDR2 as SNEGSKA (reference sequence). This CDR3 comprises 13 residues. Here the CDR3 reads CSASGMGTYEQYF. CDR3 in DNA: TGCAGTGCGTCGGGGATGGGTACCTACGAGCAGTACTTC.

This clonotype was counted a single time. The chain employs TRBV7-2 and TRBJ2-5; 10 bases fit TRBD2. The DNA end is more similar to TRBJ2-7, so the J call may be wrong. From germline, CDR1 is SGHTA and CDR2 FQGNSA. CDR3 length equals 15 residues. The CDR3 DNA is TGTGCCAGCAGCTTAGTCCTAGCGGGGGTGTACGAGCAGTACTTC. It is translated as CASSLVLAGVYEQYF.

This clonotype was recorded a few times. The J gene is TRBJ2-5, the V gene TRBV10-3; D gene ambiguous. CDR1 ENHRY and CDR2 SYGVKD come from the germline V gene. The CDR3 runs to 11 residues. The V end was cut by 8 bases, the J end by 2 bases, with 6 bases between. The CDR3 DNA follows: TGTGCCATCCGGCAACAAGAGACCCAGTACTTC. This codes for CAIRQQETQYF.

This chain links TRBV4-2 with TRBJ2-7, with 10 bases fitting TRBD2. CDR3 length: 18 residues. The V gene's germline CDR1 is LGHNA and CDR2 YNFKEQ. With V trimmed by 0 bases and J by 7 bases, 15 bases remained unmatched. CDR3 sequence reads: CASSQDRAGGGAYNEQYF. The CDR3 DNA reads as TGTGCCAGCAGCCAAGATCGAGCGGGAGGGGGCGCCTACAATGAGCAGTACTTC.